The rows below give T cell receptor beta chains drawn from one sample of a study of shared clonotypes between healthy human individuals. TCRdb's copy holds only in-frame clones and misses some; the assay was immunoSEQ multiplex PCR. The sample holds over a million clones, 95% to 99% seen once. Sequencing was carried out using naive CD4+ T cells sorted from blood. All receptors derive from a man under 40 in good health. CDR3s include the opening cysteine and the closing phenylalanine or tryptophan. D genes are given only for firm matches. Clone size appears in some rows only: once, few, many, or a class for an expanded clone.

V gene	J gene	D gene	clone size	CDR3 length	CDR3 protein	CDR3 DNA
TRBV11-2	TRBJ2-7	TRBD2	.	20	CASSLEVKGYLGTRMYEQYF	TGTGCCAGCAGCTTAGAGGTCAAGGGGTACCTCGGGACTAGGATGTACGAGCAGTACTTC
TRBV11-2	TRBJ2-2	.	.	13	CASSFGGAGELFF	TGTGCCAGCAGCTTTGGGGGAGCCGGGGAGCTGTTTTTT
TRBV2	TRBJ1-1	.	.	11	CASSRQVLAFF	TGTGCCAGCAGCCGACAGGTTTTGGCTTTCTTT
TRBV18	TRBJ2-7	TRBD2	.	16	CASSPIRELAVYEQYF	TGTGCCAGCTCACCCATCCGTGAGCTAGCGGTCTACGAGCAGTACTTC
TRBV28	TRBJ2-1	TRBD1	.	15	CASSLSGTGINEQFF	TGTGCCAGCAGTTTAAGCGGGACAGGGATCAATGAGCAGTTCTTC
TRBV19	TRBJ2-7	TRBD2	.	15	CASSRPGLAGVEQYF	TGTGCCAGTAGTCGCCCCGGGCTAGCGGGAGTTGAGCAGTACTTC
TRBV19	TRBJ2-2	.	.	14	CASSPRANTGELFF	TGTGCCAGTTCCCCAAGGGCGAACACCGGGGAGCTGTTTTTT
TRBV9	TRBJ2-5	TRBD1	once	14	CASSAGQGSETQYF	TGTGCCAGCAGCGCCGGACAGGGTTCGGAGACCCAGTACTTC
TRBV28	TRBJ2-2	.	.	16	CASSLLPVGNTGELFF	TGTGCCAGCAGTTTACTCCCGGTAGGGAACACCGGGGAGCTGTTTTTT
TRBV6-5	TRBJ1-2	.	.	14	CASRPLEANYGYTF	TGTGCCAGCAGGCCCCTAGAGGCTAACTATGGCTACACCTTC
TRBV2	TRBJ1-4	.	.	15	CASSDGGAPNEKLFF	TGTGCCAGCAGTGATGGGGGGGCGCCTAATGAAAAACTGTTTTTT
TRBV27	TRBJ2-1	TRBD2	once	15	CASSLRLAGYNEQFF	TGTGCCAGCAGTTTAAGGCTAGCGGGATACAATGAGCAGTTCTTC
TRBV4-3	TRBJ2-7	TRBD1	once	15	CASSPGQGISYEQYF	TGCGCCAGCAGCCCGGGACAGGGTATCTCCTACGAGCAGTACTTC
TRBV7-6	TRBJ2-3	.	.	18	CASSSRAAPPAGTDTQYF	TGTGCCAGCAGCTCTCGGGCGGCCCCGCCCGCTGGCACAGATACGCAGTATTTT
TRBV7-2	TRBJ2-7	.	.	15	CASSLVLSSTYEQYF	TGTGCCAGCAGCTTAGTGCTTAGCAGTACCTACGAGCAGTACTTC
TRBV18	TRBJ2-7	.	.	15	CASSRGRVTMDEQYF	TGTGCCAGCTCACGGGGCAGGGTCACTATGGACGAGCAGTACTTC
TRBV18	TRBJ2-1	TRBD2	.	15	CASSHSSGRHNEQFF	TGTGCCAGCTCACACTCTAGCGGGAGGCACAATGAGCAGTTCTTC
TRBV28	TRBJ2-1	TRBD2	.	16	CASSRRGLAGVGEQFF	TGTGCCAGCAGCCGGAGGGGACTAGCGGGAGTCGGTGAGCAGTTCTTC
TRBV27	TRBJ2-1	.	.	15	CASIQRGPSYNEQFF	TGTGCCAGCATCCAACGGGGACCATCCTACAATGAGCAGTTCTTC
TRBV11-2	TRBJ2-4	TRBD1	.	14	CASRLTGGQNIQYF	TGTGCCAGCAGATTGACAGGGGGTCAAAACATTCAGTACTTC
TRBV19	TRBJ2-1	TRBD2	.	14	CASRTSGSYNEQFF	TGTGCCAGTAGGACTAGCGGGAGCTACAATGAGCAGTTCTTC
TRBV5-1	TRBJ2-7	TRBD1	.	17	CASSFSRTGLSSYEQYF	TGCGCCAGCAGCTTTAGTAGGACAGGGCTATCATCCTACGAGCAGTACTTC
TRBV4-3	TRBJ2-3	TRBD2	.	17	CASSQDGTRTGTDTQYF	TGCGCCAGCAGCCAAGATGGGACTAGGACGGGCACAGATACGCAGTATTTT
TRBV2	TRBJ2-1	TRBD2	.	15	CASISRGSIYNEQFF	TGTGCCAGCATCTCTCGCGGGAGTATCTACAATGAGCAGTTCTTC
TRBV5-3	TRBJ2-7	.	.	16	CARSFDFPGLGYEQYF	TGTGCCAGAAGCTTTGACTTTCCGGGGTTAGGCTACGAGCAGTACTTC
TRBV4-1	TRBJ2-3	TRBD2	.	18	CASSQGLLAGGPGDTQYF	TGCGCCAGCAGCCAAGGTCTACTAGCGGGAGGGCCGGGAGATACGCAGTATTTT